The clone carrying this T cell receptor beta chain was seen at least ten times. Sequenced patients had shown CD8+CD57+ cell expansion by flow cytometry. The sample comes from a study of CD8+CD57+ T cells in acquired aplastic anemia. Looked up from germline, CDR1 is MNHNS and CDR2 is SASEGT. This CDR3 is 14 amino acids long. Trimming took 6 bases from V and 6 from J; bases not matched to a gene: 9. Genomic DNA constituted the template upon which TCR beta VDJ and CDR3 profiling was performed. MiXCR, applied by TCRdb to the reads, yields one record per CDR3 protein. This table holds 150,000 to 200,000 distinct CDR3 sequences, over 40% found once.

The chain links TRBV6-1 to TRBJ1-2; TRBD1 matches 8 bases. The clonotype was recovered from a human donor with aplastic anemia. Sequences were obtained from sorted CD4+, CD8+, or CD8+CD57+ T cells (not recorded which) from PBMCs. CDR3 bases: TGTGCCAGCAGCGATCGACAGGGGAGGGATGGCTACACCTTC. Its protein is CASSDRQGRDGYTF.